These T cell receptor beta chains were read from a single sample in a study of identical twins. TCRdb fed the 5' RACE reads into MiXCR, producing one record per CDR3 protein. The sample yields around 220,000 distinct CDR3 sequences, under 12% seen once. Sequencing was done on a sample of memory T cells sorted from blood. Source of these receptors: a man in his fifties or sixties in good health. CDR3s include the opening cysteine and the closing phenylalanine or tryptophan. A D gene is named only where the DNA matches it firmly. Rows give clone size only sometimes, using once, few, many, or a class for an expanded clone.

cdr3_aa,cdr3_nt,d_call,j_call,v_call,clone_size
CASSQQSGTKGYNEQFF,TGTGCCAGCAGCCAACAAAGCGGGACAAAGGGGTACAATGAGCAGTTCTTC,-,TRBJ2-1,TRBV4-2,many
CARSLIGRTDTQYF,TGTGCCAGAAGCTTAATCGGACGCACAGATACGCAGTATTTT,-,TRBJ2-3,TRBV7-3,-
CASSPNVGLAGLETQYF,TGCGCCAGCAGCCCAAATGTGGGACTAGCGGGATTAGAGACCCAGTACTTC,TRBD2,TRBJ2-5,TRBV4-3,few
CASSLSGTSQETQYF,TGTGCCAGCAGTTTGTCCGGGACAAGCCAAGAGACCCAGTACTTC,-,TRBJ2-5,TRBV27,-
CASSLFDRAHEQYF,TGTGCCAGCTCACTTTTCGACAGGGCTCACGAGCAGTACTTC,TRBD1,TRBJ2-7,TRBV18,-
CASSPQDYLSTDTQYF,TGTGCCAGCAGTCCCCAGGACTATTTGAGCACAGATACGCAGTATTTT,-,TRBJ2-3,TRBV12-3/TRBV12-4,-
CSARDFGRNTDTQYF,TGCAGTGCTAGAGATTTCGGGAGGAACACAGATACGCAGTATTTT,TRBD2,TRBJ2-3,TRBV20-1,-
CATSMGRSYNEQFF,TGTGCCACCAGCATGGGGAGGTCCTACAATGAGCAGTTCTTC,-,TRBJ2-1,TRBV15,few
CASSSEGSPGELFF,TGCGCCAGCAGTTCGGAGGGGTCCCCCGGGGAGCTGTTTTTT,-,TRBJ2-2,TRBV5-1,few
CASGQVNTGELFF,TGTGCCAGCGGACAGGTCAACACCGGGGAGCTGTTTTTT,TRBD1,TRBJ2-2,TRBV6-6,many
CARIAGGTNTGELFF,TGTGCCAGGATAGCGGGAGGTACGAACACCGGGGAGCTGTTTTTT,TRBD2,TRBJ2-2,TRBV6-1,many
CASSQGGTSGGDTQYF,TGTGCCAGCAGCCAAGGGGGTACTAGCGGGGGGGATACGCAGTATTTT,TRBD2,TRBJ2-3,TRBV3-1,few
CASSQDGDPTSTDTQYF,TGCGCCAGCAGCCAAGATGGGGACCCCACAAGCACAGATACGCAGTATTTT,-,TRBJ2-3,TRBV4-1,few
CASSLDRDRGYLGYTF,TGTGCCAGCAGCCTAGACCGGGACAGGGGCTACTTGGGCTACACCTTC,TRBD1,TRBJ1-2,TRBV5-5,few
CSARFPGGDPGELFF,TGCAGTGCTAGATTCCCGGGGGGGGACCCCGGGGAGCTGTTTTTT,TRBD2,TRBJ2-2,TRBV20-1,few
CASSQTGPGNQPQHF,TGTGCCAGCAGTCAGACAGGGCCGGGCAATCAGCCCCAGCATTTT,TRBD1,TRBJ1-5,TRBV6-1,-
CASSPLGGEQFF,TGTGCCAGCAGCCCACTAGGCGGTGAGCAGTTCTTC,-,TRBJ2-1,TRBV6-5,many
CASSLTVEGAEQYF,TGTGCCAGCAGTTTAACCGTTGAGGGGGCCGAGCAGTACTTC,TRBD1,TRBJ2-7,TRBV27,many
CASSRLAAETQYF,TGCGCCAGCAGCCGACTAGCAGCAGAGACCCAGTACTTC,TRBD2,TRBJ2-5,TRBV4-1,many
CASSLLGQRVHF,TGTGCCAGCAGTTTGCTAGGACAACGGGTACATTTT,-,TRBJ1-3,TRBV28,many
CSVEAPRESSYNEQFF,TGCAGCGTTGAAGCCCCGCGGGAGAGCTCCTACAATGAGCAGTTCTTC,TRBD2,TRBJ2-1,TRBV29-1,many
CASSFPPRLAGTSTDTQYF,TGCGCCAGCAGCTTCCCTCCTAGACTAGCGGGGACTAGCACAGATACGCAGTATTTT,TRBD2,TRBJ2-3,TRBV5-1,few
CASSEEVFASGGYTF,TGTGCCAGCAGTGAAGAGGTCTTCGCGTCGGGGGGCTACACCTTC,-,TRBJ1-2,TRBV2,few
CASSSDRGPTSSYEQYF,TGTGCCAGCAGCTCGGACAGGGGGCCTACAAGCTCCTACGAGCAGTACTTC,TRBD1,TRBJ2-7,TRBV6-2/TRBV6-3,few
CASSPPRQGPLHF,TGTGCCAGCTCACCCCCCCGACAGGGACCCCTGCATTTT,TRBD1,TRBJ1-5,TRBV18,many
CASSSETSYTDTQYF,TGTGCCAGCAGCTCAGAGACTAGCTACACAGATACGCAGTATTTT,TRBD2,TRBJ2-3,TRBV5-5,few
CSARNSRTDTQYF,TGCAGCGCTAGAAACAGTCGCACAGATACGCAGTATTTT,-,TRBJ2-3,TRBV29-1,many
CSARGGGANTGELFF,TGCAGTGCTAGGGGGGGTGGGGCAAACACCGGGGAGCTGTTTTTT,-,TRBJ2-2,TRBV20-1,-
CASSFGRRDTQYF,TGTGCCAGCAGTTTCGGGAGGCGTGATACGCAGTATTTT,TRBD2,TRBJ2-3,TRBV12-3/TRBV12-4,many
CASSLSETGELFF,TGCGCCAGCAGCTTGTCAGAAACCGGGGAGCTGTTTTTT,-,TRBJ2-2,TRBV5-1,many
CASSVALGAQETQYF,TGTGCCAGCAGCGTAGCTCTGGGTGCCCAAGAGACCCAGTACTTC,-,TRBJ2-5,TRBV9,-
CASSLEVGYGYTF,TGCGCCAGCAGCTTGGAGGTGGGCTATGGCTACACCTTC,-,TRBJ1-2,TRBV5-1,many
CASKAQRGNNSPLHF,TGTGCCAGCAAAGCCCAGAGGGGGAATAATTCACCCCTCCACTTT,-,TRBJ1-6,TRBV2,-
CASSGDKGVTDTQYF,TGTGCCAGCAGTGGGGACAAGGGGGTCACAGATACGCAGTATTTT,-,TRBJ2-3,TRBV25-1,few
CAGTGRDYGYTF,TGTGCCGGAACAGGGAGGGACTATGGCTACACCTTC,-,TRBJ1-2,TRBV28,-
CASGVAAGRVDTQYF,TGTGCCAGCGGCGTCGCGGCGGGGAGGGTCGATACGCAGTATTTT,TRBD2,TRBJ2-3,TRBV7-2,many
CASSLLGYPRLNTEAFF,TGTGCCAGCAGCCTCCTCGGGTACCCTCGCCTTAACACTGAAGCTTTCTTT,-,TRBJ1-1,TRBV7-9,-
CASSFHETNNEQFF,TGTGCCAGCAGCTTTCATGAGACTAACAATGAGCAGTTCTTC,-,TRBJ2-1,TRBV11-3,many
CSAAKGGSETQYF,TGCAGTGCGGCAAAAGGGGGTTCAGAGACCCAGTACTTC,-,TRBJ2-5,TRBV20-1,few
CSASRTGESDIQYF,TGCAGTGCTAGTAGGACAGGGGAATCGGACATTCAGTACTTC,TRBD1,TRBJ2-4,TRBV20-1,many